This TCR beta chain was obtained from a study of patients and donors after allogeneic stem cell transplantation. Using its own MiXCR run on the RT-PCR reads, TCRdb lists one record per CDR3 protein. This sample has fewer than 500,000 distinct CDR3 sequences; 15% to 20% occur once, and the top ten carry about 7%. This CDR3 has 14 amino acids. The V end was cut by 5 bases, the J end by 3 bases, with 13 bases between. Material: blood, either unsorted or a sorted T cell fraction (not recorded which). This TCR was sampled from a human donor who was either an allogeneic HSCT recipient or a stem cell or donor lymphocyte infusion donor (not recorded which). It is not recorded whose cells these are; they may come from a transplant donor. The genes are TRBV6-7 and TRBJ1-2; TRBD1 might be the D (5 bases). TRBV6-7 is an ORF; its function is uncertain. The CDR3 DNA is TGTGCCAGCAGTAGCCGGGACGGCGACTATGGCTACACCTTC. Protein sequence: CASSSRDGDYGYTF.